This entry concerns a single T cell receptor beta chain. The data originate from a study of blood T cell repertoires in COVID-19. Study details: The United States, Italy and Spain provided the acute and convalescent COVID-19 samples. PBMCs, B-cell-depleted T cells, or T cells provided the cDNA or gDNA that made up the material.

In the study's own analysis: Counts of nucleated cells, estimated from reference gene primer amplification, were obtained. Sequenced by immunoSEQ multiplex PCR; TCRdb stores in-frame clones only, minus some. D and trimming come from the DNA, and the V and J calls and clone size come from that table. The top ten hold 3% to 3.5% of the sample, which has about 51,000 clones, 88% seen once. The sequence derives from a man in his forties or fifties with active COVID-19. The material sequenced was peripheral blood.

The CDR3 nucleotides are TGTGCCAGTAGCCTCAGGGGGTATAACACTGAAGCTTTCTTT. Protein sequence: CASSLRGYNTEAFF. The rearrangement joins TRBV19 to TRBJ1-1; 7 bases are a match to TRBD1. The CDR3 sequence is 14 residues long. From germline, CDR1 is LNHDA and CDR2 SQIVND (reference sequence). The ends lost 6 bases at V and 2 bases at J; junction bases unmatched: 6.